The text below deals with one T cell receptor (beta chain). This sample is part of a study of blood T cell repertoires in COVID-19. Study at large: Acute and convalescent COVID-19 specimens originated in the United States, Italy and Spain. Nucleic acid was either cDNA or gDNA, and it came from T cells, B-cell-depleted T cells, or PBMCs.

In the study's own analysis: Using reference gene primer amplification, nucleated cell counts were estimated. Assay used: immunoSEQ multiplex PCR; TCRdb lists only in-frame clones, some missing. The DNA gave D and trimming, while V, J and clone size come from that table. The sample yields just under 45,000 clones, under 90% seen once. The CDR3 has 14 amino acids. Germline V gene data show CDR1 as KGHSH and CDR2 as LQKENI. V shed 0 bases and J shed 6 bases, with 9 bases lying between them. Sequencing input: peripheral blood. This receptor was identified in a human donor in a cohort sampled during active COVID-19. This chain uses TRBV18 with TRBJ2-1, with a possible D match to TRBD1 (5 bases). This CDR3 reads CASSPPRTFNEQFF. CDR3 bases: TGTGCCAGCTCACCACCTCGGACATTCAATGAGCAGTTCTTC.